The entry below gives a single T cell receptor beta chain sequence along with its context. V dropped 6 bases and J dropped 6; count of bases not matched to a gene: 7. Germline CDR1 ENHRY, CDR2 SYGVKD. This CDR3 is 14 amino acids long. This sample stems from a study of shared clonotypes between healthy human individuals. For each subset, genomic DNA was distributed in equal portions over several immunoSEQ plates. A roughly 200 ng quantity of DNA, 32,000 or so T cell genomes, went into the sorted-subset replicate PCRs. Sequencing was performed with immunoSEQ multiplex PCR; in TCRdb, only in-frame clones are kept and a portion is missing. The data hold millions of clones, with 95% observed a single time.

Sample: naive CD4+ T cells sorted from blood. The subset was: CD45RA+ positively selected. The chain is built from TRBV10-3 and TRBJ2-2, with TRBD1 identical over 7 bases. The clonotype originates from a man younger than 35 in good health. CDR3 nucleotide sequence: TGTGCCATCAGCGCCTCACAGGGGCCCGGGGAGCTGTTTTTT. It codes for CAISASQGPGELFF.